This T cell receptor beta chain was captured by sequencing in a study of OX40 agonist ivuxolimab in advanced cancers. Overall study: A male proportion of over 70% was recorded, with mean age approximately 57 years and range about 20 to 79.

General observations from the study: Among the lowest peripheral clonal expansion occurred in 0.1-3.0 mg/kg partial responders. Doses of 0.1 to 3.0 mg/kg were accompanied by clonal expansion of CD4+ and CD8+ blood T cells by week 6.

The CDR3 loop spans 12 amino acids. V lost 0 bases and J 2 bases, leaving 2 bases between the germline ends. The germline CDR1 and CDR2 sequences are MNHNS and SASEGT. Details on this clone: Its antigen is undetermined.

Clones were read by immunoSEQ multiplex PCR, and TCRdb kept only the in-frame ones, dropping some. The sample has 55,000 or so clones, 86% seen once; the top ten hold 6.5% to 8%. Sequenced here: CD4+ or CD8+ T cells sorted from blood, sampled in a trial of the OX40 agonist ivuxolimab. This clonotype originated in an adult with an advanced solid tumor such as melanoma, head and neck, liver or kidney cancer. The V call is TRBV6-1, the J call TRBJ2-7; D is unclear. CDR3 in DNA: TGTGCCAGCAGTGAAGCGGCCTACGAGCAGTACTTC. Translated, it gives CASSEAAYEQYF.